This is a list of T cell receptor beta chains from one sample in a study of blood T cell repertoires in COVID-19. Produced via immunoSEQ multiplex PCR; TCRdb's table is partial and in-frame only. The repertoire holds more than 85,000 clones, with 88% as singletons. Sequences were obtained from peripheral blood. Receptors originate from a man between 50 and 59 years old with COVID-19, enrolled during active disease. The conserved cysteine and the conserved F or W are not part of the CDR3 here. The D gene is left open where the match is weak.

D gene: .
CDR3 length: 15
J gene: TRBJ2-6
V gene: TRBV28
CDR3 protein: ASSRPVRVTGANVLT

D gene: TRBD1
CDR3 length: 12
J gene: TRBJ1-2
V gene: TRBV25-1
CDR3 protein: ASSAGQVNYGYT

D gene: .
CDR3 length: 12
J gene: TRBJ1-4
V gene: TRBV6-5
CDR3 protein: ASRPGATNEKLF

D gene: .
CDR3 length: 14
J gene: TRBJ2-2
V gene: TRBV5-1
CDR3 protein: ASSLGAGPDTGELF

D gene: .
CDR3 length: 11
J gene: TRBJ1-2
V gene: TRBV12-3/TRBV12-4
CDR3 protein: ASSLGRFYGYT

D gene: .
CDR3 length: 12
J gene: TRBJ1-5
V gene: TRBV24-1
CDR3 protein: ATSDSGGNQPQH

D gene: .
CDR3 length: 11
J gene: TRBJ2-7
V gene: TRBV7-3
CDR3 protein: ASSLTEGYEQY

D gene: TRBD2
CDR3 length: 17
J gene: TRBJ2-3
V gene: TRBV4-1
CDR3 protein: ASSRKRGPGGGVSDTQY

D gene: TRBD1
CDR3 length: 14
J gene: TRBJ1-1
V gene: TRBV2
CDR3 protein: ASSGTGGKTNTEAF

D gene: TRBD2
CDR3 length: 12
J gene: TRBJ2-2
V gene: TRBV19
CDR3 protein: ASSITGGTGELF

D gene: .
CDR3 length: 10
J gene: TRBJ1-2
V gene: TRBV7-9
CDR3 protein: ASSLGTLGYT

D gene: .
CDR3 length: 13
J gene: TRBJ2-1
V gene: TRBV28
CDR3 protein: ASSLGQFSYNEQF

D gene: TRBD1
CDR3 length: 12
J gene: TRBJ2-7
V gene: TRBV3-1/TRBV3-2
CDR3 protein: ASSPWGQAYEQY

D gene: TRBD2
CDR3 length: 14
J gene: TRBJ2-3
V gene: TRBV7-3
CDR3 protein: ASSRLAGGFADTQY

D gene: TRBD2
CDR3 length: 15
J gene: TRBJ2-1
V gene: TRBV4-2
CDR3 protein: ASSQDRSSGAYNEQF

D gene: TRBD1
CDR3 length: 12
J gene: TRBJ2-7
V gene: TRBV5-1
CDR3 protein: ASSWGTGSNEQY

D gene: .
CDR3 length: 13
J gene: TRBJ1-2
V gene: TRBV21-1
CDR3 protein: ASSKQGRRAGGYT

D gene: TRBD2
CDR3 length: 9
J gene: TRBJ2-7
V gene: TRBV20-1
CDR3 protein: SARVGGVGN

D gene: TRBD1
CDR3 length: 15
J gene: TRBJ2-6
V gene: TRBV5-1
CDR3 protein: ASRLDRDLRGANVLT

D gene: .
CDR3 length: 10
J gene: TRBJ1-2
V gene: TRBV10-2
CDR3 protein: ASSGSNYGYT

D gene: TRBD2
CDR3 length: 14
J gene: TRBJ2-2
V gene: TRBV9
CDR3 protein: ASSAWTRGNTGELF

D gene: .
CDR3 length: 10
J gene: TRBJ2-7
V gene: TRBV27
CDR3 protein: ASSGQGYEQY

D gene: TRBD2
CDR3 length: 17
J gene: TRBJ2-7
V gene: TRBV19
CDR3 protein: ASSIKGLAGAAYPYEQY

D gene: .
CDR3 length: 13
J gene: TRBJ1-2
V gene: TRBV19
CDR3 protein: ASSIDPDRPYGYT

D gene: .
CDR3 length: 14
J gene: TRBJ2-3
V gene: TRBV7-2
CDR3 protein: ASSFSVKGPKGVQY

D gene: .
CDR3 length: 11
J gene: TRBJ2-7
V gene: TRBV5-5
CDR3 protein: ASSSGGIYEQY

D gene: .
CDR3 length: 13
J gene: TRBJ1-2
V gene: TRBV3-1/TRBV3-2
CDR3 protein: ASSQALGGDYGYT

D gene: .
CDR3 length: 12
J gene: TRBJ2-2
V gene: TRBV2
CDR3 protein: ASTRDRNTGELF

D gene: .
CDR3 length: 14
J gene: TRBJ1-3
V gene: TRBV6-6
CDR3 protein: ASSSPGVSSGNTIY

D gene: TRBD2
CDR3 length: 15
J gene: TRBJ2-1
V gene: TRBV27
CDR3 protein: ASSLRLAGALYNEQF

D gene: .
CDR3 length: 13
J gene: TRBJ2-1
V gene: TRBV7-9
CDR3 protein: ASSLDGGGVIGQF

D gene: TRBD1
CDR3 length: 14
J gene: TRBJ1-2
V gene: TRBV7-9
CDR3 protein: ASSSGTALDNYGYT

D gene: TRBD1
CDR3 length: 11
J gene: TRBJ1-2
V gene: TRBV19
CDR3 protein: ASRGTGGRGYT

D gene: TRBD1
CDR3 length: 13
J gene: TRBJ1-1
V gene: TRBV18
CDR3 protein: ASSPRDRSNTEAF

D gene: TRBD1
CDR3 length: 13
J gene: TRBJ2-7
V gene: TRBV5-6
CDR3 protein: ASSPDRVRNYEQY

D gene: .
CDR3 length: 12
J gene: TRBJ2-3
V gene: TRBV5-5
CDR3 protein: ASSLVAGPDTQY

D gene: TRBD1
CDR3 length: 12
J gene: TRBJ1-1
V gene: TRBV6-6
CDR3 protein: ASSYQGANTEAF

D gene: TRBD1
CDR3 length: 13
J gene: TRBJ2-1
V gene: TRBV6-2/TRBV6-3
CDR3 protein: ASSRDRGTYNEQF

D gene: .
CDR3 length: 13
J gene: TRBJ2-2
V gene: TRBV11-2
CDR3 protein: ASRGGRTNTGELF

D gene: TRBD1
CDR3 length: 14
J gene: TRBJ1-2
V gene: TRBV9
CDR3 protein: ASSTPQDRVGYGYT